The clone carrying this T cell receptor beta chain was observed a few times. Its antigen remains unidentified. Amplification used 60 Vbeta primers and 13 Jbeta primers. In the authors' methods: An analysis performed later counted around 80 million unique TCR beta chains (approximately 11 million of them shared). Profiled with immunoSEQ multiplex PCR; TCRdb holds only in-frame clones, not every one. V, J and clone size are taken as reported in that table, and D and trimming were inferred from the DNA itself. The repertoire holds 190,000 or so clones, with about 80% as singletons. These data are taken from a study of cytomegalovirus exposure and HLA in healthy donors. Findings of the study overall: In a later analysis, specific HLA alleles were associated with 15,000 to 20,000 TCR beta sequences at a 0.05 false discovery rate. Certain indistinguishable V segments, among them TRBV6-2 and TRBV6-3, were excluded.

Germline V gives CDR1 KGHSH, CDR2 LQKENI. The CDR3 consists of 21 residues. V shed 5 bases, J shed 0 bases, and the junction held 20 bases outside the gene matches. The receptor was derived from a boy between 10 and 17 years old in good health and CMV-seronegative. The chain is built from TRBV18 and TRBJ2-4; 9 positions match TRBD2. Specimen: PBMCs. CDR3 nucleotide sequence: TGTGCCAGCTCATCCACCTTGGACAGCGGCGCGGGGGGGGGAGCCAAAAACATTCAGTACTTC. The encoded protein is CASSSTLDSGAGGGAKNIQYF.